The next 11 T cell receptor beta chains were all read from a single sample in a study of cytomegalovirus exposure and HLA in healthy donors (dated 2017 in TCRdb). Libraries came from the immunoSEQ multiplex PCR assay. The multiplex PCR relied on a mix of 60 forward primers for TCR Vbeta segments and 13 reverse primers for TCR Jbeta segments. Held by TCRdb, this immuneACCESS table contains in-frame sequences only and omits some clones. Under half of the omission traces to an unresolved V gene where checked; the cause of the rest is unknown. Here the sample has about 130,000 clones; 60% to 80% occur a single time. The leading ten clones occupy 2.2% of the sample. Material for sequencing was PBMCs. These receptors were obtained from a man aged 25 to 40 in good health and CMV-seronegative.

This chain's CDR3 is CASTPFRGGRGLDTQYF. As DNA, the CDR3 is TGTGCCAGCACACCTTTTAGGGGGGGAAGGGGTCTAGATACGCAGTATTTT. The chain links TRBV7-2 to TRBJ2-3, with a tentative D call TRBD2 (7 bases). Germline loops: CDR1 SGHTA, CDR2 FQGNSA. V was clipped by 7 bases and J by 5 bases, with 25 bases between them. The CDR3 is 17 residues long.

This chain uses TRBV10-1 with TRBJ1-5; D possibly corresponds to TRBD1 (6 bases). Trimming cost V 10 bases and J 2 bases, with 18 bases left between them. There are 15 residues in the CDR3. Germline CDR1 WNHNN, CDR2 SYGVQD (reference sequence). The CDR3 DNA reads as TGCGCCACCATGAATCAGGGGAAATGCAATCAGCCCCAGCATTTT. Translating it yields CATMNQGKCNQPQHF.

There are a few counts of this clone. The V and J genes are TRBV5-6 and TRBJ2-6; 7 bases are shared with TRBD1. CDR1 and CDR2 (germline): SGHDT, YYEEEE. After removal of 6 bases from V and 15 bases from J, the junction contained 15 bases not matched to a gene. This CDR3 is built from 14 residues. CDR3 nucleotide sequence: TGTGCCAGCACCTTTCGACAGGGATCTACCCCCCTGACTTTC. The encoded protein is CASTFRQGSTPLTF.

The genes are TRBV7-9 and TRBJ2-7, with no clear D. V lost 1 base, J lost 3 bases, and 10 bases lay in between. The CDR3 runs 14 residues. The germline V gene encodes CDR1 SEHNR and CDR2 FQNEAQ (reference sequence). The chain's CDR3 is CASSLGPRSYEQYF. CDR3 bases: TGTGCCAGCAGCTTAGGCCCCCGTAGCTACGAGCAGTACTTC.

This chain uses TRBV10-3 with TRBJ2-7, with D maybe TRBD2 (5 bases). V lost 4 bases, J lost 4 bases, and 8 bases lay in between. The CDR3 contains 12 residues. Germline-derived CDR1 and CDR2 are ENHRY and SYGVKD. CDR3 residues: CAISGGEYEQYF. CDR3 in DNA: TGTGCCATCAGTGGGGGAGAATACGAGCAGTACTTC.

The rearrangement links TRBV5-4 to TRBJ1-5, with 11 bases aligning to TRBD1. The CDR3 is 16 amino acids. V dropped 5 bases and J dropped 2; count of bases not matched to a gene: 6. Germline values: CDR1 SGHNT, CDR2 YYREEE (reference sequence). CDR3 sequence (DNA): TGTGCCAGCAGGCGGACAGGGGGCTTGGGCAATCAGCCCCAGCATTTT. Amino acid sequence: CASRRTGGLGNQPQHF. The full variable domain, rest sourced from reference TRBV5-4 and TRBJ1-5, is ETGVTQSPTHLIKTRGQQVTLRCSSQSGHNTVSWYQQALGQGPQFIFQYYREEENGRGNFPPRFSGLQFPNYSSELNVNALELDDSALYLCASRRTGGLGNQPQHFGDGTRLSIL.

This chain links TRBV15 with TRBJ2-2, with D maybe TRBD1 (6 bases). Trimming shortened V by 0 bases and J by 6 bases, and 8 bases separated the two germline ends. CDR3 size: 14 residues. Germline CDR1 reads LNHNV; CDR2 reads YYDKDF (reference sequence). The CDR3, as DNA: TGTGCCACCAGCAGAGATAGGGGGTCCGGGGAGCTGTTTTTT. Protein sequence: CATSRDRGSGELFF.

This clone was picked up one time. The genes are TRBV7-8 and TRBJ2-6; 8 bases map to TRBD1. V shed 4 bases and J 0 bases; nucleotides not matched to a gene: 11. This CDR3 comprises 19 residues. Germline loops: CDR1 SGHVS, CDR2 FQNEAQ. The CDR3 region is CASSSRQGIGHSGANVLTF. As DNA, the CDR3 is TGTGCCAGCAGCTCCCGACAGGGGATAGGACACTCTGGGGCCAACGTCCTGACTTTC. Looking up the rest from reference TRBV7-8 and TRBJ2-6 gives the full variable domain: GAGVSQSPRYKVAKRGQDVALRCDPISGHVSLFWYQQALGQGPEFLTYFQNEAQLDKSGLPSDRFFAERPEGSVSTLKIQRTQQEDSAVYLCASSSRQGIGHSGANVLTFGAGSRLTVL.

This clone was detected a few times. The gene calls are TRBV6-6 and TRBJ1-4; no definite D call. Germline assignment: CDR1 MNHNY and CDR2 SVGAGI (reference sequence). Trimming stripped 0 bases from V and 7 bases from J, with 9 bases between. CDR3 length: 14 amino acids. This chain's CDR3 is CASSYSSLAEKLFF. CDR3 DNA: TGTGCCAGCAGTTACTCGAGTCTAGCTGAAAAACTGTTTTTT.

The chain recombines TRBV5-4 with TRBJ2-2; 8 positions match TRBD2. The V gene end was trimmed by 1 base and the J gene end by 5 bases; junction bases not matched to a gene: 7. CDR3 length equals 16 residues. Germline lookup yields CDR1 SGHNT and CDR2 YYREEE (reference sequence). CDR3 coding DNA: TGTGCCAGCAGCTTGCCCCTGGGACTAGAAACCGGGGAGCTGTTTTTT. It specifies CASSLPLGLETGELFF.

The genes are TRBV4-2 and TRBJ2-1; 9 nucleotides match TRBD2. The CDR3 totals 16 residues. Germline CDR1 LGHNA, CDR2 YNFKEQ. J gave up 8 bases and V 2 bases, and 10 bases lay outside the gene matches. The CDR3 coding sequence is TGTGCCAGCAGCCAACTATCGCGGGAGGGCCTCTATGAGCAGTTCTTC. Protein: CASSQLSREGLYEQFF.